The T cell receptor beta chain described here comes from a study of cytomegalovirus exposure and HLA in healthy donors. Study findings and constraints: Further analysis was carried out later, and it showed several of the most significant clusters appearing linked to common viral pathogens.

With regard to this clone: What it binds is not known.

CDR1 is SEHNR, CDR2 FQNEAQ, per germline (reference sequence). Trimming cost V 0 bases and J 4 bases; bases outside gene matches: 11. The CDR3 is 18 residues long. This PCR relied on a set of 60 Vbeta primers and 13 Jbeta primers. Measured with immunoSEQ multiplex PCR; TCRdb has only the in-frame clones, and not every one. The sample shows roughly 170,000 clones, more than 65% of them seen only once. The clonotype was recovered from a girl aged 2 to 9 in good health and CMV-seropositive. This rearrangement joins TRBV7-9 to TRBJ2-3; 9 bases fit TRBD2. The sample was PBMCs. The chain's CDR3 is CASSLARAGLASADTQYF. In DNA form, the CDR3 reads TGTGCCAGCAGCTTAGCTCGGGCGGGACTAGCATCCGCAGATACGCAGTATTTT.